This TCR beta chain was captured by sequencing in a study of siplizumab effects on memory and regulatory T cells. The germline gives CDR1 MGHRA, CDR2 YSYEKL. This CDR3 is 13 amino acids long. Trimming left V 0 bases short and J 9 bases short, with 11 bases between. Repertoires were generated with immunoSEQ multiplex PCR, while TCRdb's copy carries only in-frame clones and drops some. The table shows tens of thousands of clones, with 85% to 95% occurring only once. The sequenced material came from CD8+ T cells sorted from blood. The chain joins TRBV4-1 to TRBJ2-5; D remains ambiguous. This receptor was obtained from a human donor in good health. The CDR3 region has the DNA TGCGCCAGCAGCCAAGAAAGGGAATGGGCCCAGTACTTC. Amino acid sequence: CASSQEREWAQYF.